This T cell receptor (beta chain) was captured in a study of radiotherapy plus CTLA-4 blockade in lung cancer. The CDR3 covers 14 residues. Trimming left V 0 bases short and J 2 bases short, with 8 bases between. The V gene's germline CDR1 is SEHNR and CDR2 FQNEAQ (reference sequence). Produced via immunoSEQ multiplex PCR; TCRdb's table is partial and in-frame only. In the table there are roughly 59,000 clones, around three quarters of which are singletons. The input for sequencing was peripheral blood, taken from a patient treated with radiotherapy plus ipilimumab. This sequence was found in a human donor with non-small cell lung cancer whose response to radiotherapy plus ipilimumab could not be evaluated. The rearrangement joins TRBV7-9 to TRBJ2-7; D remains ambiguous. The DNA for the CDR3 is TGTGCCAGCAGCTTAGCGCAGGTACCCTACGAGCAGTACTTC. As protein: CASSLAQVPYEQYF.